The 31 T cell receptor beta chains listed next were all sequenced from one sample in a study of T cells after yellow fever vaccination. TCRdb passed the 5' RACE reads through MiXCR, listing each CDR3 protein once. The table records roughly 120,000 distinct CDR3 sequences, roughly 8.4% of them present only once. The material sequenced was CD8+ T cells sorted from PBMCs, taken 45 days after the yellow fever booster vaccination. The receptors derive from a man aged 30-40 years who received the YFV17D yellow fever vaccine.

This clonotype was seen repeatedly, ten times or more. The rearrangement links TRBV12-3 or TRBV12-4 to TRBJ2-1; the match to TRBD2 covers 10 bases. The CDR3 loop spans 15 amino acids. The V segment lost 6 bases and the J segment 4 bases; nucleotides outside the gene matches: 6. CDR3: CASRFGTSEYNEQFF. The CDR3 DNA reads TGTGCCAGCAGGTTCGGGACTAGCGAGTACAATGAGCAGTTCTTC.

This clonotype was counted ten times or more. V and J are TRBV5-5 and TRBJ2-7; TRBD1 matches at 10 bases. The CDR3 extends over 14 amino acids. Germline CDR1 is SGHKS and CDR2 is YYEKEE (reference sequence). V lost 5 bases, J lost 7 bases, and 9 bases stayed unmatched. CDR3 sequence (DNA): TGTGCCAGCAGGACGGGACAGGGGTTTCATGAGCAGTACTTC. This gives the protein CASRTGQGFHEQYF.

This clonotype was observed at least ten times. The chain has TRBV21-1 and TRBJ2-7; no check of the table's D call, TRBD1, against the DNA was made. TRBV21-1 counts as a pseudogene. This CDR3 spans 15 amino acids. The CDR3 DNA reads TGTGCCAGCAGCAAAAGGGGCGGAACAGCCTACGAGCAGTACTTC. This translates into CASSKRGGTAYEQYF.

This clonotype was counted ten times or more. This chain uses TRBV27 with TRBJ2-7; D could derive from TRBD1 or TRBD2 (6 bases each). The CDR3 has 14 residues. Trimming took 0 bases from V and 4 from J, leaving 10 bases between them. The germline gives CDR1 MNHEY, CDR2 SMNVEV (reference sequence). CDR3 nucleotides: TGTGCCAGCAGTTTATCGCCGGGGGCGTACGAGCAGTACTTC. Its translation: CASSLSPGAYEQYF.

This clonotype showed up just a few times. V usage is TRBV7-9 and J usage is TRBJ2-7, with D hard to call. The CDR3 has 13 amino acids. V was cut by 1 base and J by 6 bases, with 10 bases left in between. Germline V gene data show CDR1 as SEHNR and CDR2 as FQNEAQ (reference sequence). The CDR3 protein is CASSLVFQAEQYF. DNA for the CDR3: TGTGCCAGCAGCTTAGTTTTTCAGGCCGAGCAGTACTTC.

This clonotype came up a few times. The rearrangement links TRBV19 to TRBJ1-1; TRBD1 aligns across 10 bases. CDR1 is LNHDA and CDR2 is SQIVND in the germline V gene (reference sequence). This CDR3 has 17 residues. With V trimmed by 3 bases and J by 0 bases, 7 bases remained unmatched. The CDR3 DNA sequence: TGTGCCAGTAGTATCACCCGGGACAGGGGAATGAACACTGAAGCTTTCTTT. Translation gives CASSITRDRGMNTEAFF.

This clonotype was detected a few times. The chain links TRBV7-9 to TRBJ1-1; the D gene is possibly TRBD1 (6 bases). This CDR3 is 13 amino acids long. Germline loops: CDR1 SEHNR, CDR2 FQNEAQ (reference sequence). Trimming shortened V by 7 bases and J by 1 base, and 10 bases separated the two germline ends. The CDR3 sequence is CASNGQTNTEAFF. CDR3 sequence (DNA): TGTGCCAGCAACGGACAGACGAACACTGAAGCTTTCTTT.

This clonotype was observed a handful of times. The CDR3 here is CAWSVSTLWSEQFF. CDR3 coding DNA: TGTGCCTGGAGTGTCTCGACCTTATGGAGTGAGCAGTTCTTC. The chain combines TRBV30 with TRBJ2-1; D is undetermined. V lost 0 bases and J lost 9, with 15 bases in between. The CDR3 length is 14 residues. CDR1 is GTSNPN, CDR2 SVGIG, per germline (reference sequence). Full variable domain (remainder filled in from reference TRBV30 and TRBJ2-1): SQTIHQWPATLVQPVGSPLSLECTVEGTSNPNLYWYRQAAGRGLQLLFYSVGIGQISSEVPQNLSASRPQDRQFILSSKKLLLSDSGFYLCAWSVSTLWSEQFFGPGTRLTVL.

In this sample, this clonotype turned up many times. The chain links TRBV18 to TRBJ2-1; a possible D gene is TRBD2 (5 bases). The germline gives CDR1 KGHSH, CDR2 LQKENI. The CDR3 covers 17 residues. Trimming took off 6 bases at V and 0 bases at J, with 18 bases between the two ends. CDR3 amino acids: CASSHSQRRSSYNEQFF. For the CDR3, the DNA is TGTGCCAGCTCCCACTCCCAGCGGAGAAGCTCCTACAATGAGCAGTTCTTC.

In its sample, this clonotype was seen many times. J is TRBJ2-7 and V is TRBV14; D gene uncertain. CDR3 size: 11 residues. Trimming cost V 1 base and J 2 bases, with 0 bases left between them. Germline assignment: CDR1 SGHDN and CDR2 FVKESK. DNA for the CDR3: TGTGCCAGCAGCCAAGCCTACGAGCAGTACTTC. Protein sequence: CASSQAYEQYF.

As to this clonotype: A much larger clone lies one base from this, so it may be a read error. The CDR3 DNA sequence: TGCGTCAGCAGCCAAGCGCAGGGCCGGTTCACAGATACGCAGTATTTT. Its protein is CVSSQAQGRFTDTQYF. The rearrangement joins TRBV4-3 to TRBJ2-3; D possibly corresponds to TRBD1 (5 bases). This CDR3 is 16 amino acids long. Germline CDR1 LGHNA, CDR2 YSLEER.

This clonotype qualifies as medium-sized (0.01 to 0.1%). The chain couples TRBV20-1 to TRBJ2-1; D remains ambiguous. V gave up 4 bases and J gave up 2 bases, with 9 bases separating them. This CDR3 has 13 amino acids. Germline V gives CDR1 DFQATT, CDR2 SNEGSKA (reference sequence). The CDR3 here is CSAKSYTYNEQFF. DNA of the CDR3: TGCAGTGCTAAGAGCTATACCTACAATGAGCAGTTCTTC.

This clonotype was counted many times. The chain is built from TRBV6-1 and TRBJ2-1; D perhaps matches TRBD1 (5 bases). V lost 7 bases, J lost 7 bases, and 11 bases lay in between. Per germline, CDR1 MNHNS and CDR2 SASEGT. This CDR3 has 12 amino acids. The CDR3 here is CASIQGSNEQFF. The CDR3 DNA is TGTGCCAGCATTCAGGGTTCGAATGAGCAGTTCTTC.

This clonotype was recorded a few times. V gene TRBV3-1 combines with J gene TRBJ2-5, with D perhaps assigned TRBD1 or TRBD2 (6 bases each). Germline-derived CDR1 and CDR2 are LGHDT and YNNKEL (reference sequence). V dropped 4 bases and J dropped 6 bases, with 12 bases sitting between them. The CDR3 has 13 amino acids. As DNA, the CDR3 is TGTGCCAGCAGCCTTCCTGGGGGGCAGACCCAGTACTTC. Translating gives CASSLPGGQTQYF.

This clonotype has at least ten counts. CDR3 in DNA: TGCGCCAGCACCGTCGGGAATCACACAGATACGCAGTATTTT. Translation: CASTVGNHTDTQYF. This chain links TRBV5-1 with TRBJ2-3, with D possibly matching TRBD2 (5 bases). This CDR3 spans 14 amino acids. The V gene lost 6 bases and the J gene lost 2 bases, with 13 bases spanning the gap. Germline V gene lookup returns CDR1 SGHRS and CDR2 YFSETQ. Complete variable domain (other parts from reference TRBV5-1 and TRBJ2-3): KAGVTQTPRYLIKTRGQQVTLSCSPISGHRSVSWYQQTPGQGLQFLFEYFSETQRNKGNFPGRFSGRQFSNSRSEMNVSTLELGDSALYLCASTVGNHTDTQYFGPGTRLTVL.

This clonotype was observed many times. The rearrangement joins TRBV4-3 to TRBJ2-7, with a tentative D call TRBD1 (5 bases). Trimming removed 3 bases from V and 5 bases from J, with 14 bases in between. The CDR3 totals 14 residues. The germline V gene encodes CDR1 LGHNA and CDR2 YSLEER. DNA for the CDR3: TGCGCCAGCAGCCAGGGGTGGGGCTCGGACGAGCAGTACTTC. It translates to CASSQGWGSDEQYF.

This clonotype was seen repeatedly, ten times or more. The V call is TRBV11-1, the J call TRBJ2-5, with a tentative D call TRBD2 (6 bases). The CDR3 contains 18 residues. V was clipped by 4 bases and J by 5 bases, with 26 bases between them. Germline values: CDR1 SGHAT, CDR2 FQDESV (reference sequence). The CDR3 sequence is CASSSMRRELSPGETQYF. The DNA of the CDR3 is TGTGCCAGCAGCTCGATGCGGAGGGAGTTGTCCCCTGGGGAGACCCAGTACTTC.

Of note for this clonotype: This may be a read error, as it is one base from a much larger clone. This CDR3 fails to terminate in the conserved phenylalanine or tryptophan, so it likely reflects a read error. The chain is built from TRBV15 and TRBJ2-7, with TRBD2 identical over 12 bases. Germline CDR1 LNHNV, CDR2 YYDKDF (reference sequence). The length of the CDR3 is 15 residues. J was trimmed by 3 bases and V by 4 bases; bases with no gene match: 4. The CDR3 protein is CATSIGTSGLYEQYL. The CDR3 nucleotides read TGTGCCACCAGCATCGGGACTAGCGGGCTCTACGAGCAGTACCTC.

This clonotype was counted a few times. CDR3 sequence reads: CASSLEGTSGSEDTQYF. The DNA of the CDR3 is TGTGCCAGCAGCTTAGAGGGGACTAGCGGGTCGGAAGATACGCAGTATTTT. The chain employs TRBV11-2 and TRBJ2-3; 12 bases are shared with TRBD2. The CDR3 covers 17 residues. The germline V gene has CDR1 SGHAT and CDR2 FQNNGV. V shed 0 bases, J shed 5 bases, and the junction held 6 bases outside the gene matches.

This clonotype was recorded a few times. This chain's CDR3 is CASSQAGGGYNEQFF. The CDR3 DNA reads TGCGCCAGCAGCCAAGCGGGAGGGGGATACAATGAGCAGTTCTTC. The J gene is TRBJ2-1, the V gene TRBV4-3; 8 positions match TRBD2. Germline V gives CDR1 LGHNA, CDR2 YSLEER. The CDR3 extends over 15 amino acids. With 1 base clipped from V and 4 bases from J, the junction kept 3 bases outside the gene matches.

This clonotype showed up just a few times. V usage is TRBV2 and J usage is TRBJ2-1; weak D call: TRBD2 (6 bases). Trimming removed 0 bases at V and 2 bases at J, with 8 bases between. This CDR3 contains 15 residues. CDR1 and CDR2 from the germline V gene are SNHLY and FYNNEI. The CDR3 nucleotides read TGTGCCAGCAGTGAAGCGGGAGGAGCCTACAATGAGCAGTTCTTC. It translates to CASSEAGGAYNEQFF.

This clonotype appeared once. A much larger clone lies a single base off, so this may be a read error. The gene calls are TRBV5-1 and TRBJ2-7; perhaps TRBD2 as D (5 bases). Trimming took 2 bases from V and 2 from J, leaving 14 bases between them. The CDR3 covers 15 residues. Per germline, CDR1 SGHRS and CDR2 YFSETQ. The CDR3 nucleotides read TGCGCCAGCAGCTTCGAGCTGGGAGAGACCTACGAGCAGTACTTC. Protein product: CASSFELGETYEQYF. The full variable domain, rest sourced from reference TRBV5-1 and TRBJ2-7, is KAGVTQTPRYLIKTRGQQVTLSCSPISGHRSVSWYQQTPGQGLQFLFEYFSETQRNKGNFPGRFSGRQFSNSRSEMNVSTLELGDSALYLCASSFELGETYEQYFGPGTRLTVT.

This chain uses TRBV9 with TRBJ2-2, with 9 bases fitting TRBD2. The J segment lost 4 bases and the V segment lost 7 bases, leaving 5 bases of the junction unmatched. The germline CDR1 and CDR2 sequences are SGDLS and YYNGEE. This CDR3 is built from 14 residues. The CDR3 spells CASCLSGGTGELFF. The CDR3 bases are TGTGCCAGCTGTCTTAGCGGGGGCACCGGGGAGCTGTTTTTT.

This clonotype has a handful of counts. A single base separates this from a much larger clone, so it may be a read error. This rearrangement joins TRBV4-3 to TRBJ2-1, with D possibly TRBD1 on 5 matching bases. V gave up 1 base and J gave up 9 bases, with 13 bases separating them. The germline V gene encodes CDR1 LGHNA and CDR2 YSLEER. This CDR3 region has 14 residues. The CDR3 is CASSQAPLGREQFF. The CDR3 DNA sequence: TGCGCCAGCAGCCAAGCTCCTTTGGGGCGTGAGCAGTTCTTC.

The rearrangement uses TRBV12-3 or TRBV12-4 and TRBJ2-2, with D possibly being TRBD2 (6 bases). CDR3 length equals 14 residues. V was trimmed by 6 bases and J by 5 bases, leaving 13 bases between them. The CDR3 is CASSPDAGTGELFF. The CDR3 DNA sequence: TGTGCCAGCAGCCCGGACGCGGGAACCGGGGAGCTGTTTTTT.

This clonotype was counted many times. Here the CDR3 DNA reads TGCGCCAGCGGGAAGGAGGTCTACAATGAGCAGTTCTTC. This codes for CASGKEVYNEQFF. The chain recombines TRBV5-1 with TRBJ2-1; TRBD2 is a possible D gene (5 bases). The CDR3 length is 13 residues. Trimming removed 7 bases at V and 3 bases at J, with 11 bases between. CDR1 SGHRS and CDR2 YFSETQ come from the germline V gene.

This clonotype showed up many times. The chain carries TRBV20-1 and TRBJ2-7; perhaps TRBD1 as D (5 bases). V was shortened by 3 bases and J by 2 bases, with 14 bases between the two germline ends. CDR3 length: 14 amino acids. CDR1 and CDR2 (germline): DFQATT, SNEGSKA (reference sequence). The CDR3 bases are TGCAGTGCTAGGGTGAAGGGGCCGGCCTACGAGCAGTACTTC. This codes for CSARVKGPAYEQYF.

The chain links TRBV3-1 to TRBJ2-1; possible D gene TRBD2, 5 bases. This CDR3 is 16 amino acids long. The germline CDR1 and CDR2 sequences are LGHDT and YNNKEL (reference sequence). V lost 2 bases to trimming and J lost 0 bases, with 11 bases between them. Written as DNA, the CDR3 is TGTGCCAGCAGCCAAAAGCGGACGAGCTCCTACAATGAGCAGTTCTTC. Encoded protein: CASSQKRTSSYNEQFF.

This clonotype has at least ten counts. V usage is TRBV6-2 or TRBV6-3 and J usage is TRBJ1-1; D is perhaps TRBD1 (5 bases). This CDR3 has 12 residues. Germline CDR1 reads MNHEY; CDR2 reads SVGEGT. Trimming stripped 6 bases from V and 6 bases from J, with 11 bases between. CDR3 sequence reads: CASRTGVAEAFF. CDR3 coding DNA: TGTGCCAGCAGGACGGGGGTAGCTGAAGCTTTCTTT.

This clonotype was seen ten or more times. The chain has TRBV20-1 and TRBJ1-1, with D unclear. Trimming stripped 5 bases from V and 0 bases from J, with 13 bases between. This CDR3 has 14 residues. Germline assignment: CDR1 DFQATT and CDR2 SNEGSKA (reference sequence). The CDR3 coding sequence is TGCAGTGCTCGGGTACGAGAACTGAACACTGAAGCTTTCTTT. It encodes CSARVRELNTEAFF.

The table lists this clonotype with many counts. The V call is TRBV7-9, the J call TRBJ2-5; D possibly uses TRBD1 or TRBD2 (5 bases each). Trimming shortened V by 7 bases and J by 5 bases, and 11 bases separated the two germline ends. The V gene's germline CDR1 is SEHNR and CDR2 FQNEAQ (reference sequence). The CDR3 has 12 amino acids. CDR3 loop: CASIDWGETQYF. The CDR3 bases are TGTGCCAGCATTGACTGGGGGGAGACCCAGTACTTC. Looking up the rest from reference TRBV7-9 and TRBJ2-5 gives the full variable domain: DTGVSQNPRHKITKRGQNVTFRCDPISEHNRLYWYRQTLGQGPEFLTYFQNEAQLEKSRLLSDRFSAERPKGSFSTLEIQRTEQGDSAMYLCASIDWGETQYFGPGTRLLVL.